This T cell receptor beta chain emerged from a study of Ad26.COV2.S vaccination and SARS-CoV-2 variants. With respect to this clone: Antigen specificity is unknown. Other DNA sequences of this sample code for an identical CDR3.

Generated by immunoSEQ multiplex PCR, the TCRdb table keeps only in-frame clones and is missing some. The sample carries roughly 680,000 clones, more than 70% recorded once. Study-wide findings and caveats: In TCR breadth and depth analyses, total T cell responses may have been underestimated. The placebo group had lower spike-specific TCR breadth than the vaccine recipients did. Vaccinees reportedly had broad spike-specific CD8+ and CD4+ T cell responses.

Treatment here: roughly 18 received Ad26.COV2.S at low or high dose, single or two shots; several received placebo; per-sample allocation not given. Samples came from day 63 after the first vaccine or placebo injection. The donor's status was that of an adult aged 18-55 years in Boston. V lost 3 bases and J 6 bases, leaving 4 bases between the germline ends. The CDR3 extends over 11 amino acids. The germline V gene has CDR1 MNHEY and CDR2 SMNVEV (reference sequence). The rearrangement links TRBV27 to TRBJ2-3; D gene ambiguous. Sequencing was performed on peripheral blood, taken in a trial of Ad26.COV2.S vaccine versus placebo. This sequence originates from a person between 18 and 59 years old who received the Ad26.COV2.S COVID-19 vaccine or a placebo. The CDR3 is CASSFGDTQYF. CDR3 bases: TGTGCCAGCAGTTTCGGGGATACGCAGTATTTT.